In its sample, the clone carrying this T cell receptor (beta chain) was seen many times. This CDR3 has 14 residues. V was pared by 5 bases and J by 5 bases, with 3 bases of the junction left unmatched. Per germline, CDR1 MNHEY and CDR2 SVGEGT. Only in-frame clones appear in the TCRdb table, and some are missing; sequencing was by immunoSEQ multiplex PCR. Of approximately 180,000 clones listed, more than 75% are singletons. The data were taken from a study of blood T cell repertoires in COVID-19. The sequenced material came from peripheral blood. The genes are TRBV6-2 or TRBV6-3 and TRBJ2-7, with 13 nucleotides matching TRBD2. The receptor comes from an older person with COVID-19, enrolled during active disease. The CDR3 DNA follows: TGTGCCAGCAGTCGTGGACTAGCGGGGGACGAGCAGTACTTC. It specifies CASSRGLAGDEQYF.